Listed below are T cell receptor beta chains from one sample, sequenced in a study of cytomegalovirus exposure and HLA in healthy donors. TCRdb's copy holds only in-frame clones and misses some; the assay was immunoSEQ multiplex PCR. The sample includes approximately 170,000 clones, roughly 80% of them seen just once. The sequencing sample was made of PBMCs. The origin of the receptors is a woman under 30 in good health and CMV-seronegative. Each CDR3 is given with its conserved first and last residue. A D gene is named only where the DNA matches it firmly. Some rows mark clone size as missing; the rest say once, few, many or name a class of expanded clone.

J: TRBJ2-3
length: 15
size: -
V: TRBV6-5
D: TRBD2
CDR3: CASSYQAGVADTQYF
DNA: TGTGCCAGCAGTTACCAAGCGGGAGTGGCAGATACGCAGTATTTT

J: TRBJ2-7
length: 15
size: -
V: TRBV6-5
D: -
CDR3: CASNSGESRTYEQYF
DNA: TGTGCCAGCAACTCTGGAGAATCAAGGACCTACGAGCAGTACTTC

J: TRBJ1-3
length: 14
size: -
V: TRBV19
D: -
CDR3: CASSIRASGNTIYF
DNA: TGTGCCAGTAGTATCCGCGCGTCTGGAAACACCATATATTTT

J: TRBJ1-3
length: 15
size: -
V: TRBV28
D: TRBD1
CDR3: CASTLGQGARNTIYF
DNA: TGTGCCAGCACCCTGGGACAGGGGGCTAGAAACACCATATATTTT

J: TRBJ2-7
length: 13
size: -
V: TRBV29-1
D: -
CDR3: CSVEFSGIYEQYF
DNA: TGCAGCGTTGAATTTTCGGGAATCTACGAGCAGTACTTC

J: TRBJ2-4
length: 14
size: few
V: TRBV7-9
D: -
CDR3: CASSRTAVKNIQYF
DNA: TGTGCCAGCAGCCGGACAGCGGTCAAAAACATTCAGTACTTC

J: TRBJ2-7
length: 15
size: -
V: TRBV7-3
D: TRBD2
CDR3: CASSPYAGGNYEQYF
DNA: TGTGCCAGCAGCCCTTATGCGGGGGGGAACTACGAGCAGTACTTC

J: TRBJ2-2
length: 14
size: -
V: TRBV9
D: -
CDR3: CASRPLANTGELFF
DNA: TGTGCCAGCAGACCACTCGCCAACACCGGGGAGCTGTTTTTT

J: TRBJ2-7
length: 15
size: -
V: TRBV5-6
D: -
CDR3: CASSLVTAPPYEQYF
DNA: TGTGCCAGCAGCTTGGTAACTGCCCCCCCCTACGAGCAGTACTTC

J: TRBJ2-7
length: 15
size: -
V: TRBV7-2
D: TRBD2
CDR3: CASSLGLAGAGEQYF
DNA: TGTGCCAGCAGCCTGGGACTAGCGGGAGCGGGCGAGCAGTACTTC

J: TRBJ1-5
length: 14
size: few
V: TRBV7-8
D: -
CDR3: CASSWDTGNQPQHF
DNA: TGTGCCAGCAGCTGGGATACAGGTAATCAGCCCCAGCATTTT

J: TRBJ2-5
length: 15
size: -
V: TRBV4-1
D: -
CDR3: CASSQDFGSSETQYF
DNA: TGCGCCAGCAGCCAAGATTTCGGGAGTTCGGAGACCCAGTACTTC

J: TRBJ2-7
length: 15
size: -
V: TRBV7-2
D: -
CDR3: CASSLVPGAPYEQYF
DNA: TGTGCCAGCAGCTTAGTACCAGGGGCCCCCTACGAGCAGTACTTC

J: TRBJ2-1
length: 13
size: -
V: TRBV6-1
D: -
CDR3: CASSDHSYNEQFF
DNA: TGTGCCAGCAGTGATCACTCCTACAATGAGCAGTTCTTC

J: TRBJ2-1
length: 11
size: -
V: TRBV20-1
D: -
CDR3: CSASGLQNLFF
DNA: TGCAGTGCTAGTGGGCTCCAAAACCTATTCTTC

J: TRBJ1-5
length: 14
size: -
V: TRBV27
D: TRBD1
CDR3: CASSFGTGVQPQHF
DNA: TGTGCCAGCAGTTTCGGGACAGGGGTGCAGCCCCAGCATTTT

J: TRBJ2-7
length: 15
size: -
V: TRBV6-1
D: TRBD2
CDR3: CASSEGTSGSYEQYF
DNA: TGTGCCAGCAGTGAAGGTACTAGCGGGAGCTACGAGCAGTACTTC

J: TRBJ1-2
length: 15
size: -
V: TRBV28
D: TRBD1
CDR3: CASSPGTVANYGYTF
DNA: TGTGCCAGCAGTCCCGGGACAGTCGCAAACTATGGCTACACCTTC

J: TRBJ2-7
length: 14
size: -
V: TRBV28
D: -
CDR3: CASSLEGLGWEQCF
DNA: TGTGCCAGCAGTTTGGAGGGTTTGGGATGGGAGCAGTGCTTC

J: TRBJ2-2
length: 15
size: -
V: TRBV5-5
D: -
CDR3: CASSFRVAVTGELFF
DNA: TGTGCCAGCAGCTTCCGGGTAGCGGTGACCGGGGAGCTGTTTTTT

J: TRBJ2-7
length: 15
size: -
V: TRBV6-5
D: -
CDR3: CASSFDSLSSYEQYF
DNA: TGTGCCAGCAGTTTCGACAGCCTGAGCTCCTACGAGCAGTACTTC

J: TRBJ2-7
length: 15
size: -
V: TRBV6-8
D: -
CDR3: CATNRAEGPPYEQYF
DNA: TGTGCCACCAACCGGGCGGAGGGGCCCCCTTACGAGCAGTACTTC

J: TRBJ2-1
length: 15
size: once
V: TRBV6-4
D: TRBD1
CDR3: CASSDSGTGVNEQFF
DNA: TGTGCCAGCAGTGACTCCGGGACAGGGGTCAATGAGCAGTTCTTC

J: TRBJ2-5
length: 14
size: -
V: TRBV5-4
D: -
CDR3: CASRTERNQETQYF
DNA: TGTGCCAGCAGAACCGAGCGCAACCAAGAGACCCAGTACTTC

J: TRBJ1-5
length: 14
size: -
V: TRBV7-8
D: TRBD1
CDR3: CASSPQGWNQPQHF
DNA: TGTGCCAGCAGCCCACAGGGGTGGAATCAGCCCCAGCATTTT

J: TRBJ2-7
length: 19
size: -
V: TRBV12-2
D: -
CDR3: CASRRFGLAGGLGRYEQYF
DNA: TGTGCAAGTCGCCGATTCGGACTAGCGGGAGGCCTGGGCCGATACGAGCAGTACTTC

J: TRBJ2-1
length: 14
size: few
V: TRBV5-4
D: TRBD2
CDR3: CASSPGTTHNEQFF
DNA: TGTGCCAGCAGCCCCGGGACTACTCACAATGAGCAGTTCTTC

J: TRBJ1-2
length: 14
size: -
V: TRBV19
D: TRBD1
CDR3: CASRSGQGAGGYTF
DNA: TGTGCCAGTAGATCGGGACAGGGGGCCGGTGGCTACACCTTC

J: TRBJ2-5
length: 15
size: few
V: TRBV19
D: TRBD2
CDR3: CASNFAGGPSETQYF
DNA: TGTGCCAGTAATTTTGCGGGAGGGCCGTCAGAGACCCAGTACTTC

J: TRBJ2-2
length: 14
size: -
V: TRBV7-9
D: TRBD1
CDR3: CASGQGGTTGELFF
DNA: TGTGCCAGCGGACAGGGGGGGACCACCGGGGAGCTGTTTTTT

J: TRBJ2-7
length: 15
size: -
V: TRBV11-3
D: TRBD2
CDR3: CASSLGGGSSYEQYF
DNA: TGTGCCAGCAGCTTAGGGGGCGGGAGTAGTTACGAGCAGTACTTC

J: TRBJ2-5
length: 14
size: once
V: TRBV18
D: TRBD1
CDR3: CASSQTKGAGEQYF
DNA: TGTGCCAGCTCGCAAACAAAGGGGGCCGGGGAGCAGTACTTC

J: TRBJ2-3
length: 15
size: -
V: TRBV7-9
D: TRBD1
CDR3: CASSPGTGGPDTQYF
DNA: TGTGCCAGCAGCCCCGGGACAGGGGGCCCAGATACGCAGTATTTT

J: TRBJ2-3
length: 15
size: -
V: TRBV7-2
D: TRBD1
CDR3: CASSPRGQGSRTQYF
DNA: TGTGCCAGCAGCCCGAGGGGACAGGGGTCCCGTACGCAGTATTTT

J: TRBJ2-6
length: 20
size: -
V: TRBV9
D: TRBD1
CDR3: CASSGDGTGETGSGANVLTF
DNA: TGTGCCAGCAGCGGTGACGGGACAGGGGAAACCGGATCTGGGGCCAACGTCCTGACTTTC

J: TRBJ2-3
length: 12
size: -
V: TRBV27
D: -
CDR3: CASSQLADTQYF
DNA: TGTGCCAGCAGTCAATTAGCGGATACGCAGTATTTT

J: TRBJ2-1
length: 15
size: -
V: TRBV28
D: -
CDR3: CASRPTGLPYNEQFF
DNA: TGTGCCAGCAGACCAACAGGGCTCCCTTACAATGAGCAGTTCTTC

J: TRBJ2-2
length: 13
size: once
V: TRBV11-2
D: -
CDR3: CASSQTNTGELFF
DNA: TGTGCCAGCAGCCAAACGAACACCGGGGAGCTGTTTTTT

J: TRBJ2-5
length: 15
size: few
V: TRBV4-3
D: TRBD1
CDR3: CASSQAGTVQETQYF
DNA: TGCGCCAGCAGCCAAGCCGGGACAGTACAAGAGACCCAGTACTTC

J: TRBJ2-5
length: 17
size: -
V: TRBV14
D: -
CDR3: CASSQVIGAGSQETQYF
DNA: TGTGCCAGCAGCCAAGTTATTGGTGCCGGGTCTCAAGAGACCCAGTACTTC

J: TRBJ2-5
length: 12
size: once
V: TRBV7-9
D: -
CDR3: CASSFHEETQYF
DNA: TGTGCCAGCAGCTTCCATGAAGAGACCCAGTACTTC

J: TRBJ2-4
length: 16
size: -
V: TRBV19
D: -
CDR3: CASSLGQGVAKNIQYF
DNA: TGTGCCAGTAGTCTAGGCCAGGGCGTAGCCAAAAACATTCAGTACTTC

J: TRBJ2-5
length: 12
size: -
V: TRBV12-5
D: TRBD2
CDR3: CASGLSGLAGHF
DNA: TGTGCTAGTGGCCTGAGTGGACTAGCGGGACACTTC

J: TRBJ2-3
length: 16
size: -
V: TRBV5-1
D: TRBD1
CDR3: CASSFRTGIGSDTQYF
DNA: TGCGCCAGCAGCTTTAGGACAGGGATCGGTTCAGATACGCAGTATTTT

J: TRBJ1-6
length: 16
size: -
V: TRBV6-5
D: -
CDR3: CASSYGRTVSNSPLHF
DNA: TGTGCCAGCAGTTACGGTCGGACAGTGAGTAATTCACCCCTCCACTTT

J: TRBJ2-7
length: 14
size: -
V: TRBV10-3
D: TRBD1
CDR3: CAISEGQDHLDQYF
DNA: TGTGCCATCAGTGAGGGACAGGACCATCTCGACCAGTACTTC

J: TRBJ1-5
length: 15
size: -
V: TRBV27
D: TRBD1
CDR3: CASSLQTGSNQPQHF
DNA: TGTGCCAGCAGTTTACAGACAGGGAGCAATCAGCCCCAGCATTTT

J: TRBJ2-5
length: 14
size: -
V: TRBV2
D: TRBD2
CDR3: CASSEASGRKTQYF
DNA: TGTGCCAGCAGTGAGGCTAGCGGGAGGAAGACCCAGTACTTC

J: TRBJ2-7
length: 14
size: -
V: TRBV18
D: -
CDR3: CASSPKRSTYEQYF
DNA: TGTGCCAGCTCACCGAAGCGTTCTACCTACGAGCAGTACTTC

J: TRBJ2-7
length: 13
size: few
V: TRBV5-6
D: TRBD1
CDR3: CASSSDRAPEQYF
DNA: TGTGCCAGCAGCTCGGACAGGGCACCCGAGCAGTACTTC

J: TRBJ2-7
length: 15
size: -
V: TRBV5-5
D: -
CDR3: CASSLGRDGSYEQYF
DNA: TGTGCCAGCAGCTTGGGGAGGGACGGGTCCTACGAGCAGTACTTC

J: TRBJ1-5
length: 14
size: -
V: TRBV4-1
D: -
CDR3: CASSQDRGNQPQHF
DNA: TGCGCCAGCAGCCAAGATCGGGGCAATCAGCCCCAGCATTTT

J: TRBJ1-1
length: 17
size: -
V: TRBV11-3
D: -
CDR3: CASSMRPGITLDTEAFF
DNA: TGTGCCAGCAGCATGAGACCAGGGATTACATTGGACACTGAAGCTTTCTTT

J: TRBJ1-2
length: 13
size: -
V: TRBV6-1
D: -
CDR3: CASSAQGRNGYTF
DNA: TGTGCCAGCAGTGCCCAGGGGCGGAATGGCTACACCTTC

J: TRBJ2-2
length: 18
size: -
V: TRBV4-2
D: -
CDR3: CASSQDPGGPLLTGELFF
DNA: TGTGCCAGCAGCCAAGATCCGGGGGGCCCCCTCCTAACCGGGGAGCTGTTTTTT